Below, 3 T cell receptor beta chains from the same sample are listed, as sequenced in a study of blood T cell repertoires in COVID-19. Profiled with immunoSEQ multiplex PCR; TCRdb holds only in-frame clones, not every one. Among around 70,000 clones listed, about 92% were seen once. The sample taken for sequencing was peripheral blood. Every receptor here comes from a human donor in a cohort sampled during active COVID-19.

This clone was seen more than once but under ten times. The rearrangement links TRBV6-4 to TRBJ1-2; no reliable D call. Germline-derived CDR1 and CDR2 are MRHNA and SNTAGT. The CDR3 loop spans 15 amino acids. Trimming removed 2 bases at V and 4 bases at J, with 14 bases between. The CDR3 bases are TGTGCCAGCAGTGACGGGAGCACCCCGGGCTATGGCTACACCTTC. It yields the protein CASSDGSTPGYGYTF.

The chain employs TRBV5-6 and TRBJ2-7; D is ambiguous. Germline loops: CDR1 SGHDT, CDR2 YYEEEE. The CDR3 contains 11 residues. Deletions cut 3 bases from V and 3 bases from J, with 4 bases between. The CDR3 DNA sequence: TGTGCCAGCAGCTCAGTCTACGAGCAGTACTTC. This encodes CASSSVYEQYF.

J is TRBJ2-3 and V is TRBV5-4; 7 bases line up with TRBD2. The CDR3 covers 15 residues. The germline V gene encodes CDR1 SGHNT and CDR2 YYREEE (reference sequence). The ends lost 3 bases at V and 4 bases at J; junction bases unmatched: 8. DNA of the CDR3: TGTGCCAGCAGCTCCAAGCGGGAAGGGGCAGATACGCAGTATTTT. As protein: CASSSKREGADTQYF. Full variable domain (remainder filled in from reference TRBV5-4 and TRBJ2-3): ETGVTQSPTHLIKTRGQQVTLRCSSQSGHNTVSWYQQALGQGPQFIFQYYREEENGRGNFPPRFSGLQFPNYSSELNVNALELDDSALYLCASSSKREGADTQYFGPGTRLTVL.